This T cell receptor (beta chain) was obtained from a study of shared clonotypes between healthy human individuals. Concerning this clone: Its specificity is not known. This sample also contains other DNA sequences that code for the same CDR3.

Findings of the study overall: Sharing of clonotypes among donors was expected to vary with sequencing depth.

Generated by immunoSEQ multiplex PCR, the TCRdb table keeps only in-frame clones and is missing some. The sample records 1.5 million to 2.5 million clones, roughly 95% being singletons. Terminally differentiated effector memory CD45RA+ cells were left out of the naive CD8 fraction, which was CD45RO-negative and positively selected for CCR7. The sequenced sample was naive CD8+ T cells sorted from blood. The origin of this receptor is a man between 18 and 29 years old in good health.

The CDR3 nucleotides are TGTGCCAGCAGTTTATCGGGGGACACCTACGAGCAGTACTTC. This translates into CASSLSGDTYEQYF. The V and J genes are TRBV28 and TRBJ2-7, with D perhaps assigned TRBD1 or TRBD2 (6 bases each). The V end lost 1 base, the J end lost 2 bases, and 9 bases lay between the germline ends. CDR3 size: 14 residues. The germline V gene has CDR1 MDHEN and CDR2 SYDVKM.